This TCR beta chain appears in the sequencing data of a study of T cells in Graves' hyperthyroidism and ophthalmopathy. Whole-study results and caveats: The model identified upcoming ophthalmopathy a median around 7.1 months ahead of onset.

This CDR3 has 14 amino acids. V shed 7 bases and J 4 bases; nucleotides not matched to a gene: 8. Germline V gives CDR1 MNHNS, CDR2 SASEGT. The table lists this clonotype with many counts. Its cognate antigen is unknown. There were TCR beta CDR3 regions amplified from RNA transcripts. Primed by the HTBI set, a first-round RT-PCR was run on the TCR CDR3. TCRdb ran MiXCR on the multiplex PCR reads and lists one entry per CDR3 protein. The sample has 550,000 to 700,000 distinct CDR3 sequences, under 60% seen once. The sample was peripheral blood or thyroid tissue (not recorded which). The rearrangement links TRBV6-1 to TRBJ1-2; TRBD1 matches at 8 bases. The source is an adult woman with Graves' disease, either hyperthyroidism or ophthalmopathy (not recorded which). CDR3 sequence reads: CASTEDRVVYGYTF. DNA for the CDR3: TGTGCCAGCACAGAGGACAGGGTTGTCTATGGCTACACCTTC.